This T cell receptor beta chain was found in a study of patients and donors after allogeneic stem cell transplantation. TCRdb reprocessed the RT-PCR reads with MiXCR, giving one entry per CDR3 protein. Altogether approximately 430,000 distinct CDR3 sequences are present, roughly 17% being singletons, with the ten largest covering 6.5% to 7.5%. The CDR3 loop spans 16 amino acids. V was trimmed by 3 bases and J by 1 base, leaving 15 bases between them. Germline V CDR1 and CDR2: LNHNV, YYDKDF (reference sequence). The chain is built from TRBV15 and TRBJ2-5, with no clear D. Material: blood, either unsorted or a sorted T cell fraction (not recorded which). This sequence originates from a human donor who was either an allogeneic HSCT recipient or a stem cell or donor lymphocyte infusion donor (not recorded which). It is not recorded whose cells these are; they may come from a transplant donor. In DNA form, the CDR3 reads TGTGCCACCAGCAGGAGCCCATTGACTGTCCAAGAGACCCAGTACTTC. Its protein product is CATSRSPLTVQETQYF. The complete variable domain, with remaining parts taken from reference TRBV15 and TRBJ2-5, reads DAMVIQNPRYQVTQFGKPVTLSCSQTLNHNVMYWYQQKSSQAPKLLFHYYDKDFNNEADTPDNFQSRRPNTSFCFLDIRSPGLGDTAMYLCATSRSPLTVQETQYFGPGTRLLVL.